Following are 5 T cell receptor beta chains from one sample sequenced in a study of T cells in Graves' hyperthyroidism and ophthalmopathy (dated by TCRdb to 2018 to 2020). Preparation of the library involved multiplex PCR. Instrument used: Illumina HiSeq 2000. TCR beta CDR3 regions were amplified from RNA transcripts. The first round of RT-PCR for the TCR CDR3 was performed with the HTBI primer set and the Qiagen OneStep RT-PCR kit. The public sequencing data were trimmed at Q25 with fastp and processed into clonotypes with MiXCR by TCRdb, which kept only in-frame beta chains. When rows share a CDR3 protein, they turn into one entry using the most common DNA and genes. The sample table records around 400,000 distinct CDR3 sequences; less than 20% of these occur just once. Of the sample, around a quarter falls within the top ten clones. Material for sequencing was blood. These TCRs come from a woman aged 18-35 years with Graves' hyperthyroidism that later progressed to Graves' ophthalmopathy.

The rearrangement links TRBV7-9 to TRBJ1-1; 7 nucleotides match TRBD1. Germline V gene data show CDR1 as SEHNR and CDR2 as FQNEAQ (reference sequence). The CDR3 extends over 15 amino acids. The trim removed 1 base at V and 4 bases at J, leaving 6 bases unmatched. CDR3: CASSLGRGLFTEAFF. The CDR3 nucleotides read TGTGCCAGCAGCTTAGGCAGGGGGTTATTCACTGAAGCTTTCTTT.

On this clonotype itself: Possible read error: a much larger clone is one base away. This chain uses TRBV19 with TRBJ2-1; 10 positions match TRBD2. The CDR3 is made up of 13 amino acids. V was pared by 11 bases and J by 9 bases, with 10 bases of the junction left unmatched. Germline assignment: CDR1 LNHDA and CDR2 SQIVND (reference sequence). In nucleotides, the CDR3 is TGTGCCCGTGCGAGCGGGAGGGCCGGTGAGCAGTTCTTC. This encodes CARASGRAGEQFF.

This clonotype was seen many times. The chain couples TRBV20-1 to TRBJ1-5; no clear D gene. The CDR3 is made up of 15 amino acids. CDR1 is DFQATT, CDR2 SNEGSKA, per germline (reference sequence). V shed 6 bases and J shed 3 bases, with 18 bases lying between them. The CDR3 DNA sequence: TGCAGTGCCTCTTCGGTTCGAAGATACAATCAGCCCCAGCATTTT. It encodes CSASSVRRYNQPQHF.

This clonotype was detected only a few times. This may arise from a read error, as a much more abundant clone is one base away. The chain carries TRBV7-9 and TRBJ2-2; D is unclear. The germline V gene encodes CDR1 SEHNR and CDR2 FQNEAQ (reference sequence). CDR3 length: 16 amino acids. CDR3 coding DNA: TGTGCCAGCAGCTTAGCGCCGGGCCTGAACATCGGGGAGCTGTTTTTT. It is translated as CASSLAPGLNIGELFF. The whole variable domain, filled in from reference TRBV7-9 and TRBJ2-2, reads DTGVSQNPRHKITKRGQNVTFRCDPISEHNRLYWYRQTLGQGPEFLTYFQNEAQLEKSRLLSDRFSAERPKGSFSTLEIQRTEQGDSAMYLCASSLAPGLNIGELFFGEGSRLTVL.

At least ten counts were recorded for this clonotype. The chain joins TRBV28 to TRBJ2-7, with 8 bases fitting TRBD2. Germline V gene data show CDR1 as MDHEN and CDR2 as SYDVKM. The CDR3 has 14 residues. J lost 3 bases, V lost 6 bases, and 7 bases had no gene match. CDR3 in amino acids: CASSLDREGYEQYF. The CDR3 coding sequence is TGTGCCAGCAGCCTTGATCGGGAGGGCTACGAGCAGTACTTC.